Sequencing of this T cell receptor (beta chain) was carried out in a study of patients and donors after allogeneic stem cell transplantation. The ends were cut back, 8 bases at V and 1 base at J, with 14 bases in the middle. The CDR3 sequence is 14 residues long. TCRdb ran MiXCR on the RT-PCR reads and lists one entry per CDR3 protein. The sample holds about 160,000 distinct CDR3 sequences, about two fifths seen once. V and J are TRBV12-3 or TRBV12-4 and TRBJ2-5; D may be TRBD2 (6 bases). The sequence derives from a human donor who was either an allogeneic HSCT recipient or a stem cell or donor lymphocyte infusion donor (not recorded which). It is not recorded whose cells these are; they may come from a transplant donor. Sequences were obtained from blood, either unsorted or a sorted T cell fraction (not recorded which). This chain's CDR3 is CASAPISGQETQYF. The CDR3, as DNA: TGTGCCAGCGCCCCTATTAGCGGCCAAGAGACCCAGTACTTC.